Below, 27 T cell receptor beta chains from the same sample are listed, as sequenced in a study of CD8 T cells in ankylosing spondylitis. TCRdb analysed the 5' RACE reads with MiXCR anew, one entry per CDR3 protein. The sample contains tens of thousands of distinct CDR3 sequences, 27% of which appear only once. Sample: blood, either unsorted or a sorted T cell fraction (not recorded which). The source is a male donor with ankylosing spondylitis or in good health (not recorded which).

This chain joins TRBV18 and TRBJ2-4, with D maybe TRBD2 (6 bases). Deletions cut 6 bases from V and 8 bases from J, with 17 bases between. The CDR3 has 14 residues. Germline V lookup: CDR1 KGHSH, CDR2 LQKENI. This chain's CDR3 is CASSPSRGEDIQYF. CDR3 nucleotides: TGTGCCAGCTCCCCAAGTAGAGGGGAGGACATTCAGTACTTC.

This clonotype was seen many times. The J gene is TRBJ2-3, the V gene TRBV20-1; 8 bases align to TRBD1. This CDR3 is 13 amino acids long. In germline, CDR1 is DFQATT, CDR2 SNEGSKA (reference sequence). V shed 4 bases, J shed 2 bases, and the junction held 2 bases outside the gene matches. Here the CDR3 DNA reads TGCAGTGCTACGGACAGGGCCACAGATACGCAGTATTTT. It yields the protein CSATDRATDTQYF.

The gene calls are TRBV7-8 and TRBJ2-7; TRBD1 aligns across 7 bases. J gave up 2 bases and V 1 base, and 5 bases lay outside the gene matches. The germline V gene has CDR1 SGHVS and CDR2 FQNEAQ. CDR3 length: 15 amino acids. CDR3 residues: CASSLVTGNTYEQYF. The CDR3, as DNA: TGTGCCAGCAGCTTAGTGACAGGGAATACCTACGAGCAGTACTTC. The full variable domain, completed using reference TRBV7-8 and TRBJ2-7, is GAGVSQSPRYKVAKRGQDVALRCDPISGHVSLFWYQQALGQGPEFLTYFQNEAQLDKSGLPSDRFFAERPEGSVSTLKIQRTQQEDSAVYLCASSLVTGNTYEQYFGPGTRLTVT.

This clonotype was picked up a small number of times. This chain links TRBV5-1 with TRBJ2-5; D call uncertain. This CDR3 is 14 amino acids long. V dropped 0 bases and J dropped 5 bases, with 11 bases sitting between them. Germline-derived CDR1 and CDR2 are SGHRS and YFSETQ. For the CDR3, the DNA is TGCGCCAGCAGCTTGGTCCCTCCCGGGGAGACCCAGTACTTC. Amino acid sequence: CASSLVPPGETQYF.

This chain joins TRBV18 and TRBJ2-1; 8 nucleotides line up with TRBD2. The germline CDR1 and CDR2 sequences are KGHSH and LQKENI. J gave up 6 bases and V 3 bases, and 7 bases lay outside the gene matches. This CDR3 spans 15 amino acids. CDR3 sequence: CASSPTSGSGNEQFF. The CDR3 DNA sequence: TGTGCCAGCTCACCGACCAGCGGGAGCGGCAATGAGCAGTTCTTC. Combining the CDR3 with reference TRBV18 and TRBJ2-1 gives the whole variable domain NAGVMQNPRHLVRRRGQEARLRCSPMKGHSHVYWYRQLPEEGLKFMVYLQKENIIDESGMPKERFSAEFPKEGPSILRIQQVVRGDSAAYFCASSPTSGSGNEQFFGPGTRLTVL.

This chain links TRBV10-3 with TRBJ2-1; D tentatively reads TRBD1 or TRBD2 (6 bases each). Germline CDR1 ENHRY, CDR2 SYGVKD. The CDR3 is 14 amino acids. Deletions cut 10 bases from V and 1 base from J, with 14 bases between. The CDR3 DNA reads TGTGCCACCGGGGGCGGTGTATCCTACAATGAGCAGTTCTTC. Protein sequence: CATGGGVSYNEQFF.

The chain joins TRBV5-1 to TRBJ1-6, with D unclear. Germline lookup yields CDR1 SGHRS and CDR2 YFSETQ. Trimming pared 4 bases from V and 7 bases from J, leaving 18 bases between. The CDR3 runs 16 residues. DNA of the CDR3: TGCGCCAGCAGCACCCGGGAGACCAATGGGAATTCACCCCTCCACTTT. Its translation: CASSTRETNGNSPLHF.

This clonotype was recorded at least ten times. The chain has TRBV5-1 and TRBJ2-1, with 9 bases matching TRBD2. V lost 4 bases to trimming and J lost 3 bases; unmatched junction nucleotides: 2. Germline CDR1 and CDR2: SGHRS and YFSETQ. The CDR3 is made up of 14 amino acids. CDR3 protein: CASSISGSYNEQFF. In DNA form, the CDR3 reads TGCGCCAGCAGCATTAGCGGGAGCTACAATGAGCAGTTCTTC.

Concerning this clonotype itself: Since no conserved phenylalanine or tryptophan closes the CDR3, a read error is the likely cause. The chain links TRBV7-9 to TRBJ1-5, with TRBD1 matching over 7 bases. Germline CDR1 reads SEHNR; CDR2 reads FQNEAQ (reference sequence). This CDR3 comprises 16 residues. The trim removed 4 bases at V and 4 bases at J, leaving 10 bases unmatched. This CDR3 is CASSSGRTGPNQPQHL. The CDR3, as DNA: TGTGCCAGCAGCTCCGGCCGGACAGGCCCGAATCAGCCCCAGCATTTG.

This chain uses TRBV7-2 with TRBJ2-3; D remains ambiguous. The CDR3 has 14 amino acids. From germline, CDR1 is SGHTA and CDR2 FQGNSA. V was shortened by 5 bases and J by 4 bases, with 13 bases between the two germline ends. CDR3 residues: CASSRPMTPDTQYF. In DNA, the CDR3 is TGTGCCAGCAGCCGGCCGATGACGCCAGATACGCAGTATTTT.

The gene calls are TRBV29-1 and TRBJ1-1; D is undetermined. This CDR3 region has 13 residues. Germline V gene sequence: CDR1 SQVTM, CDR2 ANQGSEA. The germline V and J ends were trimmed by 5 bases and 0 bases, with 10 bases remaining between them. This chain's CDR3 is CSVRVLMNTEAFF. The CDR3 coding sequence is TGCAGCGTTCGGGTCTTGATGAACACTGAAGCTTTCTTT.

The V gene is TRBV10-3, the J gene TRBJ1-1; no reliable D call. The CDR3 length is 13 residues. Germline assignment: CDR1 ENHRY and CDR2 SYGVKD. V was cut by 6 bases and J by 7 bases, with 15 bases left in between. The CDR3 spells CAISPGTDNEAFF. Written as DNA, the CDR3 is TGTGCCATCAGCCCCGGCACAGATAATGAAGCTTTCTTT.

The J gene is TRBJ2-6, the V gene TRBV12-3 or TRBV12-4; possibly TRBD2 for D (6 bases). V was shortened by 8 bases and J by 2 bases, with 13 bases between the two germline ends. The CDR3 loop spans 15 amino acids. The CDR3 DNA follows: TGTGCCAGCCGCCTGACTAGTGCTGGGGCCAACGTCCTGACTTTC. This sequence encodes CASRLTSAGANVLTF.

This clonotype was seen more than once but under ten times. J is TRBJ2-3 and V is TRBV7-3; tentatively, D is TRBD1 (6 bases). Germline CDR1 reads SGHTA; CDR2 reads FQGTGA. Between the trimmed V and J ends, which lost 6 bases and 0 bases, there was a span of 10 bases. CDR3 size: 14 residues. The CDR3 reads CASSPGHSTDTQYF. CDR3 sequence (DNA): TGTGCCAGCAGTCCGGGACACAGCACAGATACGCAGTATTTT.

The chain uses TRBV12-3 or TRBV12-4 and TRBJ2-1, with D unclear. The V end lost 6 bases, the J end lost 1 base, and 13 bases lay between the germline ends. The CDR3 is 15 amino acids. This CDR3 is CASSPGLESYNEQFF. The CDR3 DNA follows: TGTGCCAGCAGCCCGGGCCTGGAATCCTACAATGAGCAGTTCTTC.

The chain joins TRBV20-1 to TRBJ1-1, with a weak D call TRBD1 (6 bases). This CDR3 has 15 amino acids. Trimming took off 0 bases at V and 0 bases at J, with 11 bases between the two ends. Germline CDR1 is DFQATT and CDR2 is SNEGSKA (reference sequence). This CDR3 reads CSAREGWGLNTEAFF. Here the CDR3 DNA reads TGCAGTGCTAGAGAAGGTTGGGGGCTGAACACTGAAGCTTTCTTT.

This chain connects TRBV5-1 to TRBJ1-2, with D maybe TRBD1 (6 bases). V lost 2 bases and J lost 4, with 12 bases in between. Germline CDR1 SGHRS, CDR2 YFSETQ. This CDR3 contains 14 residues. The CDR3 reads CASSFSGTIYGYTF. The CDR3 DNA reads TGCGCCAGCAGCTTTTCCGGGACAATCTATGGCTACACCTTC.

This clonotype was seen a handful of times. The chain joins TRBV5-1 to TRBJ2-6, with D possibly TRBD1 on 6 matching bases. The CDR3 runs 17 residues. From germline, CDR1 is SGHRS and CDR2 YFSETQ. V dropped 0 bases and J dropped 3 bases, with 13 bases sitting between them. CDR3 sequence (DNA): TGCGCCAGCAGCTTGGGACAGGCCCCGCTTGGGGCCAACGTCCTGACTTTC. Its protein product is CASSLGQAPLGANVLTF.

The chain joins TRBV5-5 to TRBJ1-5; TRBD1 is a possible D gene (6 bases). The V end was cut by 4 bases, the J end by 0 bases, with 14 bases between. This CDR3 has 16 residues. Germline CDR1 is SGHKS and CDR2 is YYEKEE (reference sequence). CDR3 nucleotides: TGTGCCAGCAGCGCTGGGACACTCTATAGCAATCAGCCCCAGCATTTT. This gives the protein CASSAGTLYSNQPQHF. The entire variable domain, with the rest obtained from reference TRBV5-5 and TRBJ1-5, is as follows: DAGVTQSPTHLIKTRGQQVTLRCSPISGHKSVSWYQQVLGQGPQFIFQYYEKEERGRGNFPDRFSARQFPNYSSELNVNALLLGDSALYLCASSAGTLYSNQPQHFGDGTRLSIL.

This clonotype was counted only a few times. The J gene is TRBJ1-1, the V gene TRBV20-1, with D unclear. CDR1 DFQATT and CDR2 SNEGSKA come from the germline V gene (reference sequence). Between the trimmed V and J ends, which lost 7 bases and 4 bases, there was a span of 10 bases. CDR3 length equals 11 residues. CDR3 residues: CSVRLITEAFF. The DNA for the CDR3 is TGCAGTGTCCGGTTGATCACTGAAGCTTTCTTT.

This sequence joins TRBV12-3 or TRBV12-4 and TRBJ2-5; 7 bases align to TRBD1. V lost 6 bases and J lost 2; bases outside the gene matches: 6. CDR3 length equals 14 residues. Here the CDR3 reads CASSGTEEQETQYF. The CDR3, as DNA: TGTGCCAGCAGCGGGACAGAAGAACAAGAGACCCAGTACTTC.

This chain links TRBV5-1 with TRBJ2-1; D gene uncertain. The V gene's germline CDR1 is SGHRS and CDR2 YFSETQ. This CDR3 spans 15 amino acids. Trimming pared 0 bases from V and 15 bases from J, leaving 22 bases between. In DNA, the CDR3 is TGCGCCAGCAGCTTGGAATCTGGAGCACCACTCGCTCGGTTCTTC. Translated, it gives CASSLESGAPLARFF. Full variable domain (remainder filled in from reference TRBV5-1 and TRBJ2-1): KAGVTQTPRYLIKTRGQQVTLSCSPISGHRSVSWYQQTPGQGLQFLFEYFSETQRNKGNFPGRFSGRQFSNSRSEMNVSTLELGDSALYLCASSLESGAPLARFFGPGTRLTVL.

The chain couples TRBV20-1 to TRBJ2-5; D unresolved. Germline V gives CDR1 DFQATT, CDR2 SNEGSKA (reference sequence). The CDR3 consists of 13 residues. The ends were cut back, 1 base at V and 4 bases at J, with 10 bases in the middle. The CDR3 reads CSARVGNVETQYF. CDR3 DNA sequence: TGCAGTGCTAGAGTGGGCAACGTAGAGACCCAGTACTTC.

This rearrangement joins TRBV20-1 to TRBJ2-7, with no clear D. V shed 7 bases and J shed 3 bases, with 10 bases lying between them. The germline V gene has CDR1 DFQATT and CDR2 SNEGSKA (reference sequence). CDR3 length: 11 residues. DNA of the CDR3: TGCAGTGTTCTCTCGGGCTACGAGCAGTACTTC. This translates into CSVLSGYEQYF.

This clonotype was detected a few times. The chain combines TRBV20-1 with TRBJ2-2; D remains unclear. The CDR3 has 13 residues. Trimming removed 2 bases at V and 4 bases at J, with 8 bases between. Germline lookup yields CDR1 DFQATT and CDR2 SNEGSKA (reference sequence). The CDR3 here is CSARPVGTGELFF. CDR3 coding DNA: TGCAGTGCTAGACCGGTGGGCACCGGGGAGCTGTTTTTT.

This clonotype was found a few times. The chain combines TRBV20-1 with TRBJ2-1; TRBD2 agrees at 11 bases. Germline V gene data show CDR1 as DFQATT and CDR2 as SNEGSKA (reference sequence). The CDR3 extends over 14 amino acids. V gave up 6 bases and J gave up 4 bases; unmatched junction bases: 5. In DNA form, the CDR3 reads TGCAGTGCCGAGGGGACTAGCGGTTACAATGAGCAGTTCTTC. Translating gives CSAEGTSGYNEQFF.

Here the CDR3 reads CASSLDLAGHYEQYV. In DNA, the CDR3 is TGTGCCAGCAGCTTAGATCTAGCGGGGCACTACGAGCAGTACGTC. The gene calls are TRBV7-2 and TRBJ2-7, with 9 bases aligning to TRBD2. Germline CDR1 SGHTA, CDR2 FQGNSA. V dropped 1 base and J dropped 3; count of bases not matched to a gene: 4. The CDR3 has 15 residues.